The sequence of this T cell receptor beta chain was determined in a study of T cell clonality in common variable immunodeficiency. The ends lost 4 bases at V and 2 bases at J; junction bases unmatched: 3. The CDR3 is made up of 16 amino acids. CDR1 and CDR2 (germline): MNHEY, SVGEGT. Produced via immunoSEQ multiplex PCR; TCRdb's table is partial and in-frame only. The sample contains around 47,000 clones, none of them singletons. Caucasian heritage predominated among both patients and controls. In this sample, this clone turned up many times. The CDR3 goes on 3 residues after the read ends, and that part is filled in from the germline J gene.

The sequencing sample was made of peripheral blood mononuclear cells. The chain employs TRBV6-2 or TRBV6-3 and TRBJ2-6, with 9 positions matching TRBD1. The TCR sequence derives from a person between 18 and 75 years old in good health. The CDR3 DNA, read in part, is TGTGCCAGCAGTTCGTACAGGGGGCCTGGGGCCAACGTC. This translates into CASSSYRGPGANV. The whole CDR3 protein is CASSSYRGPGANVLTF.